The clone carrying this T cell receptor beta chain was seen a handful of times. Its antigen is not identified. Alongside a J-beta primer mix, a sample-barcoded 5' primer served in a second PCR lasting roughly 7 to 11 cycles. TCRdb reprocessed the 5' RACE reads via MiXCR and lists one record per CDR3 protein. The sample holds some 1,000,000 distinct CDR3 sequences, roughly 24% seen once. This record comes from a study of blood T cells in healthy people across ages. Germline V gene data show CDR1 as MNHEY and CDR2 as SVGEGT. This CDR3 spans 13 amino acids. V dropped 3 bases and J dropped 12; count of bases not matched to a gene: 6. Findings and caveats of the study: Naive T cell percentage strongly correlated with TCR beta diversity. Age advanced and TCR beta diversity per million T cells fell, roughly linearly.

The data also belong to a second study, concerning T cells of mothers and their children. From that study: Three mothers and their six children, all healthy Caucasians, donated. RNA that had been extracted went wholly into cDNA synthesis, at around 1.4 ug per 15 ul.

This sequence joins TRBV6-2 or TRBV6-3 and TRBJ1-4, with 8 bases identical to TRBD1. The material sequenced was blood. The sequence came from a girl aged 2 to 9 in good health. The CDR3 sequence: CASSYSRGRELFF. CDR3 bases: TGTGCCAGCAGTTATTCCAGGGGGCGCGAACTGTTTTTT.